The TCR beta chain under discussion was sequenced for a study of blood T cell repertoires in COVID-19. Here immunoSEQ multiplex PCR was the method, and the copy in TCRdb shows in-frame clones only, minus some. The sample lists fewer than 75,000 clones; approximately 92% were seen once. Trimming pared 3 bases from V and 1 base from J, leaving 9 bases between. The CDR3 is 14 residues long. In germline, CDR1 is LGHDT, CDR2 YNNKEL (reference sequence). This TCR came from a man over 45 with active COVID-19. Sequenced sample: peripheral blood. The V call is TRBV3-1 (or the pseudogene TRBV3-2), the J call TRBJ1-1; D is undetermined. The CDR3 DNA reads TGTGCCAGCAGCCAGCTGACGGGGAACACTGAAGCTTTCTTT. Translated, it gives CASSQLTGNTEAFF.